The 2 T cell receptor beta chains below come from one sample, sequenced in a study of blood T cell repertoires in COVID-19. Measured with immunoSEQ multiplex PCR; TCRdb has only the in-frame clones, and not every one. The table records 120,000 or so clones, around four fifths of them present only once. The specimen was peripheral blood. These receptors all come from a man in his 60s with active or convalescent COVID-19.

This CDR3 reads CASSFRQGSTDTQYF. The CDR3 DNA reads TGTGCCAGCAGCTTTCGACAGGGAAGCACAGATACGCAGTATTTT. The chain employs TRBV9 and TRBJ2-3, with 7 bases fitting TRBD1. Germline trimming cut 4 bases from V and 0 bases from J; bases unmatched to any gene: 5. Germline lookup yields CDR1 SGDLS and CDR2 YYNGEE. This CDR3 has 15 amino acids.

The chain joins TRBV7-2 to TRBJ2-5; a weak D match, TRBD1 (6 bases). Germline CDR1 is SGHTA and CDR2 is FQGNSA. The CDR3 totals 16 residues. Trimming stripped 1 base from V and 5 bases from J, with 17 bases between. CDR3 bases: TGTGCCAGCAGCTTAGAGCTTCCGGGACAAAGGGAGACCCAGTACTTC. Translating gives CASSLELPGQRETQYF.